This paragraph reports one T cell receptor beta chain. This entry comes from a study of blood T cell repertoires in COVID-19. About the research overall: Whether acute or convalescent, the COVID-19 samples came from the United States, Italy and Spain. T cells, B-cell-depleted T cells, or PBMCs supplied cDNA or gDNA.

Germline CDR1 SGHRS, CDR2 YFSETQ. Trimming took 0 bases from V and 3 from J; bases not matched to a gene: 17. This CDR3 is built from 20 residues. In the source study's methods: Cell counts per sample came from amplifying reference gene primers. The table came from immunoSEQ multiplex PCR; TCRdb's copy has only in-frame clones and leaves some out. The V and J calls and clone size come from that table; D and trimming were worked out from the DNA. The sample has 200,000 to 250,000 clones, 70% to 90% seen once. The sample comprised peripheral blood. This TCR was recovered from a young man with active or convalescent COVID-19. The J gene is TRBJ2-7, the V gene TRBV5-1, with 11 positions matching TRBD2. CDR3 nucleotide sequence: TGCGCCAGCAGCTTGGCCCACACAAAGGGGACCGGGACTAGCGGCTACGAGCAGTACTTC. Protein product: CASSLAHTKGTGTSGYEQYF.